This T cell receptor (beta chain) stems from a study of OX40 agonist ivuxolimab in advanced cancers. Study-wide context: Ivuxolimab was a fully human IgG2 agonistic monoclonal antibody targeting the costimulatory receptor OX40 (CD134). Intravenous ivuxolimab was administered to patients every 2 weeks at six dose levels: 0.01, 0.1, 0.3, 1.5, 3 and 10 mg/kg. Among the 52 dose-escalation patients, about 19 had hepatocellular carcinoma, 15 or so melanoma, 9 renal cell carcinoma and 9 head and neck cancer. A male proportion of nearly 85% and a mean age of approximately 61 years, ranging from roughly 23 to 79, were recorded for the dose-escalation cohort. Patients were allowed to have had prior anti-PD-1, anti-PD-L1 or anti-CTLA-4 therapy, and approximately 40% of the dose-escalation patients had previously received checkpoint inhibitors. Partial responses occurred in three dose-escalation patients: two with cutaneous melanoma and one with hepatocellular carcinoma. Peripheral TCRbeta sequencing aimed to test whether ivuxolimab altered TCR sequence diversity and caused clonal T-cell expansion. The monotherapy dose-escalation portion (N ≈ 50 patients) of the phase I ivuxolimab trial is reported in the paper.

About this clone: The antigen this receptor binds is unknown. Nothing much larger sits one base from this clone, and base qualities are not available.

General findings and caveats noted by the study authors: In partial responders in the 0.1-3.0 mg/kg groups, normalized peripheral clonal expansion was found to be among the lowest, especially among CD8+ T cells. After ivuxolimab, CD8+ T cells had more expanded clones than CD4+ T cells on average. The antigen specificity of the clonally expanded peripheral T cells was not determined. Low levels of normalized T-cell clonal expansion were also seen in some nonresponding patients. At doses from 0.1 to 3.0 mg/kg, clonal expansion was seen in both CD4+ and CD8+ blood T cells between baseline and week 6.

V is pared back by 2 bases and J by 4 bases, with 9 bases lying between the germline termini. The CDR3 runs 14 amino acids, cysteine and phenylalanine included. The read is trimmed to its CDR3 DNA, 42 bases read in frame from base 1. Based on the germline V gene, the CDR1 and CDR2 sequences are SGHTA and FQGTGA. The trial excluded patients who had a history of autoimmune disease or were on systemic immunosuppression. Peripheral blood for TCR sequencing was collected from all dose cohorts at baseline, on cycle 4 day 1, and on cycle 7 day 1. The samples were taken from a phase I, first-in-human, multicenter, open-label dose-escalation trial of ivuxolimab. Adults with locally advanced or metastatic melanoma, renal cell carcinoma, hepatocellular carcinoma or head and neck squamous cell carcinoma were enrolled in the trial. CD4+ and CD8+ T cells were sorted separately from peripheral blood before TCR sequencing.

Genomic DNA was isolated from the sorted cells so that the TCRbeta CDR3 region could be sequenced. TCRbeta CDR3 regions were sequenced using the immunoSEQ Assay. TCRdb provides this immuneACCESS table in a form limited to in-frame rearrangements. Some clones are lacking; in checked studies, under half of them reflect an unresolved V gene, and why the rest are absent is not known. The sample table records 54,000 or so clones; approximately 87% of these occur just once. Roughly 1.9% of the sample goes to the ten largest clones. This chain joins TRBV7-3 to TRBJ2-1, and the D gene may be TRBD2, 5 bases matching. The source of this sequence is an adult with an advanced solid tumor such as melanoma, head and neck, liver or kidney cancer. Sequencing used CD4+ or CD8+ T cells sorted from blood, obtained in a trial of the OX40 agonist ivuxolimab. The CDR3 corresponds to CASSLRTQYNEQFF. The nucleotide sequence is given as TGTGCCAGCAGCTTACGGACTCAATACAATGAGCAGTTCTTC.